The subject of this entry is one T cell receptor (beta chain). What it binds is not known. Purity (above 98%) was reached by all sorted populations. Isolated RNA was reverse transcribed in full, so expressed TCRB transcripts were sequenced. TCRdb's copy holds only in-frame clones and misses some; the assay was immunoSEQ multiplex PCR. The table shows under 200,000 clones, with 8% to 9.5% occurring only once. Germline V CDR1 and CDR2: SGHTA, FQGTGA. Trimming stripped 5 bases from V and 3 bases from J, with 8 bases between. The CDR3 has 13 amino acids. The sample originates from a study of beta chain features in type 1 diabetes. Study-wide findings and caveats: All four CD4+ subsets from Type 1 diabetes patients carried moderately but significantly shorter TCRB CDR3s. High TCR expression in some cells could lead to their over-representation in cDNA sequencing. Relative to healthy donors, patients appeared to have naive, central memory and Treg TCRB repertoires that were more similar.

Material for sequencing was central memory CD4+ T cells from blood. The origin of this receptor is a woman between 18 and 30 years old with type 1 diabetes. The rearrangement joins TRBV7-3 to TRBJ1-3, with D unresolved. CDR3: CASSAERGNTIYF. The CDR3, as DNA: TGTGCCAGCAGCGCAGAGCGTGGAAACACCATATATTTT.